The clone carrying this T cell receptor (beta chain) was counted once. This sample is part of a study of blood T cell repertoires in COVID-19. Study-level information: Researchers got acute and convalescent COVID-19 samples from the United States, Italy and Spain.

Under the authors' procedure: Estimation of nucleated cell counts was performed using reference gene primer amplification. This table comes from immunoSEQ multiplex PCR, and its TCRdb copy is limited to in-frame clones, with some not included. D and trimming come from the DNA, and the V and J calls and clone size come from that table. The sample records fewer than 350,000 clones, approximately 89% being singletons. Germline trimming cut 4 bases from V and 8 bases from J; bases unmatched to any gene: 3. In germline, CDR1 is MNHEY, CDR2 SMNVEV (reference sequence). CDR3 length: 13 residues. The sequence was obtained from a woman aged 50 to 65 who had recovered from COVID-19. Sequencing input: peripheral blood. The chain recombines TRBV27 with TRBJ2-1; TRBD2 aligns across 9 bases. CDR3 in DNA: TGTGCCAGCAGTTCCCGGACTAGCGATGAGCAGTTCTTC. This codes for CASSSRTSDEQFF.